The text below deals with one T cell receptor beta chain. Germline V gene lookup returns CDR1 MNHNS and CDR2 SASEGT. The CDR3 contains 15 residues. Trimming pared 3 bases from V and 2 bases from J, leaving 14 bases between. This sample is drawn from a study of T cell responses to AZD1222 COVID-19 vaccine. Method: immunoSEQ multiplex PCR; TCRdb's copy keeps in-frame clones and lacks some. Of about 67,000 clones listed, around four fifths are singletons. This clonotype was obtained from an adult in good health. J is TRBJ2-7 and V is TRBV6-1; TRBD2 is a possible D gene (5 bases). Here the sequenced sample was peripheral blood, taken on day 0 of AZD1222 vaccination. The CDR3 DNA is TGTGCCAGCAGTGACTCGACTACTACTACCTACGAGCAGTACTTC. This encodes CASSDSTTTTYEQYF.